The 5 T cell receptor beta chains reported below all come from one sample, sequenced in a study of control samples from healthy donors and cancer patients. Sequencing used immunoSEQ multiplex PCR; TCRdb keeps in-frame clones, though not all of them. This sample has over 150,000 clones; around 96% occur once, and the top ten carry about 5%. Sequenced: blood. Every receptor here comes from a man aged 35-49 years in good health.

This chain uses TRBV15 with TRBJ2-2; 10 bases map to TRBD1. CDR1 is LNHNV and CDR2 is YYDKDF in the germline V gene (reference sequence). The CDR3 covers 13 residues. Trimming at V came to 6 bases and at J to 7 bases, leaving 2 bases not matched to a gene. This chain's CDR3 is CATRGQGFGELFF. Here the CDR3 DNA reads TGTGCCACCAGGGGACAGGGGTTCGGGGAGCTGTTTTTT.

The V and J genes are TRBV6-4 and TRBJ1-3; D possibly corresponds to TRBD1 (5 bases). The CDR3 runs to 15 residues. Trimming took 3 bases from V and 0 from J, leaving 9 bases between them. In germline, CDR1 is MRHNA, CDR2 SNTAGT. The CDR3 nucleotides read TGTGCCAGCAGTGAGTCGGGGACCTCTGGAAACACCATATATTTT. It codes for CASSESGTSGNTIYF.

This clone was recorded only once. The chain uses TRBV19 and TRBJ2-7, with D unclear. Germline loops: CDR1 LNHDA, CDR2 SQIVND (reference sequence). The CDR3 consists of 14 residues. The germline V and J ends were trimmed by 5 bases and 2 bases, with 13 bases remaining between them. CDR3 residues: CASSLSRRAYEQYF. The CDR3 bases are TGTGCCAGTAGTCTGTCCAGGAGAGCCTACGAGCAGTACTTC. The full variable domain, its missing parts supplied by reference TRBV19 and TRBJ2-7, is DGGITQSPKYLFRKEGQNVTLSCEQNLNHDAMYWYRQDPGQGLRLIYYSQIVNDFQKGDIAEGYSVSREKKESFPLTVTSAQKNPTAFYLCASSLSRRAYEQYFGPGTRLTVT.

The chain joins TRBV18 to TRBJ2-2; no clear D. V was shortened by 0 bases and J by 1 base, with 9 bases between the two germline ends. This CDR3 has 16 residues. Germline V CDR1 and CDR2: KGHSH, LQKENI. CDR3 residues: CASSPPGQKNTGELFF. CDR3 DNA sequence: TGTGCCAGCTCACCACCAGGGCAGAAGAACACCGGGGAGCTGTTTTTT.

The V and J genes are TRBV4-3 and TRBJ2-7, with D tentatively TRBD2 (6 bases). V dropped 4 bases and J dropped 7 bases, with 23 bases sitting between them. The CDR3 contains 16 residues. Germline V gives CDR1 LGHNA, CDR2 YSLEER. The CDR3 sequence: CASSPLGGSPYGEQYF. Written as DNA, the CDR3 is TGCGCCAGCAGCCCCTTAGGAGGGTCCCCCTACGGGGAGCAGTACTTC.